The T cell receptor (beta chain) under discussion was sequenced for a study of regulatory T cells in long-lasting Graves disease. The table lists this clonotype with a few counts. The CDR3 contains 14 residues. The V gene's germline CDR1 is SQVTM and CDR2 ANQGSEA. V was pared by 8 bases and J by 1 base, with 14 bases between. Time point here: persistent/refractory GD, antithyroid drugs over 5 years with positive TRAb. RNA isolated from PBMCs was used to make the TCR library. Arm-PCR of CDR3 regions and iRepertoire HTBI primers were the basis on which TCR beta libraries were built. TCRdb reanalysed the multiplex PCR reads using MiXCR and keeps one entry per CDR3 protein. The sample yields 650,000 to 850,000 distinct CDR3 sequences, 30% seen once.

The clonotype comes from a female donor with Graves disease. The sample in question was peripheral blood mononuclear cells (PBMCs), obtained when the disease was refractory, from a patient treated with antithyroid drugs. This chain joins TRBV29-1 and TRBJ2-2, with D possibly being TRBD1 (6 bases). The CDR3 loop reads CSSSEGENTGELFF. CDR3 bases: TGCAGCTCCTCCGAGGGGGAGAACACCGGGGAGCTGTTTTTT.